This T cell receptor beta chain was observed in a study of T cell responses to AZD1222 COVID-19 vaccine. Overall study results and limits: Rises in breadth and depth of Spike-specific TCRs came after two AZD1222 doses. At study baseline, merely six AZD1222 recipients were seropositive.

V gave up 8 bases and J gave up 2 bases; unmatched junction bases: 7. CDR1 is GTSNPN, CDR2 SVGIG, per germline (reference sequence). The CDR3 has 13 amino acids. Repertoires were generated with immunoSEQ multiplex PCR, while TCRdb's copy carries only in-frame clones and drops some. The table records 150,000 or so clones, roughly 94% of them present only once. For this clone: The target antigen is unknown.

The gene calls are TRBV30 and TRBJ1-2; 8 nucleotides align to TRBD1. This sequence originates from an adult who received the AZD1222 COVID-19 vaccine. Specimen: peripheral blood, collected 28 days after the second AZD1222 dose. The CDR3 sequence is CARGDRLNYGYTF. The CDR3, as DNA: TGTGCCCGAGGGGACAGGCTAAACTATGGCTACACCTTC.